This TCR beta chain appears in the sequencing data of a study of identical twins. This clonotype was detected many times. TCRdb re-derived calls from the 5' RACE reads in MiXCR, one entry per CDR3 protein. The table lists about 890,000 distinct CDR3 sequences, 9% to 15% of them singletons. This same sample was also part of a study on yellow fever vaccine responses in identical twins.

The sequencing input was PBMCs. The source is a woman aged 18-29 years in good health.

CDR3 DNA: TGTGCCAGCAGCCGAAGTCCCGGGACAGGGACCGAGCAGTACTTC. Its protein product is CASSRSPGTGTEQYF. J is TRBJ2-7 and V is TRBV11-2; 9 nucleotides line up with TRBD1. Per the germline V gene, CDR1 is SGHAT and CDR2 is FQNNGV. After removal of 5 bases from V and 6 bases from J, the junction contained 11 bases not matched to a gene. The CDR3 contains 15 residues. The full variable domain, its missing parts supplied by reference TRBV11-2 and TRBJ2-7, is EAGVAQSPRYKIIEKRQSVAFWCNPISGHATLYWYQQILGQGPKLLIQFQNNGVVDDSQLPKDRFSAERLKGVDSTLKIQPAKLEDSAVYLCASSRSPGTGTEQYFGPGTRLTVT.